The 27 T cell receptor beta chains given below trace back to one sample, sequenced in a study of T cell repertoires in cytomegalovirus infection. TCRdb passed the reads through MiXCR, listing each CDR3 protein once. The table shows roughly 990,000 distinct CDR3 sequences, with around 32% occurring only once. No cognate antigen is known for these TCRs. The material sequenced was cultured CD8+ T cells from PBMCs, taken from culture after CMV antigen stimulation. These receptors all come from a human donor in good health (CMV status not recorded). Some clones in this sample may be carry-over from other donors' samples.

This clonotype was detected ten times or more. The germline gene is not matched at one end of the junction; a read error may be the cause. The chain employs TRBV6-1 and TRBJ1-6; D call uncertain. The CDR3 contains 13 residues. Germline loops: CDR1 MNHNS, CDR2 SASEGT. The DNA for the CDR3 is TGTGCCAGCAGTGATTCCTCTTATTCAGCCCTCCACTTT. Translating gives CASSDSSYSALHF.

V gene TRBV3-1 combines with J gene TRBJ1-1; D gene ambiguous. Germline values: CDR1 LGHDT, CDR2 YNNKEL (reference sequence). Trimming left V 4 bases short and J 1 base short, with 13 bases between. The length of the CDR3 is 15 residues. CDR3: CASSLSLMGNTEAFF. CDR3 coding DNA: TGTGCCAGCAGCCTAAGCTTGATGGGGAACACTGAAGCTTTCTTT.

The chain joins TRBV20-1 to TRBJ2-7; D is unresolved. Trimming left V 1 base short and J 0 bases short, with 7 bases between. Looked up from germline, CDR1 is DFQATT and CDR2 is SNEGSKA (reference sequence). The CDR3 is made up of 13 amino acids. CDR3 region: CSARAWNSYEQYF. In DNA, the CDR3 is TGCAGTGCTAGAGCTTGGAACTCCTACGAGCAGTACTTC.

This clonotype has at least ten counts. The CDR3 loop reads CASIGDRENPYEQYV. CDR3 coding DNA: TGTGCCAGCATCGGAGACAGGGAGAATCCCTACGAGCAGTACGTC. This chain joins TRBV7-8 and TRBJ2-7; TRBD1 agrees at 7 bases. The V and J ends lost 7 bases and 2 bases, in that order; junction bases with no gene match: 11. This CDR3 comprises 15 residues. CDR1 and CDR2 from the germline V gene are SGHVS and FQNEAQ.

This clonotype turned up a few times. This sequence joins TRBV6-5 and TRBJ1-2, with D possibly TRBD1 on 5 matching bases. The CDR3 sequence is 14 residues long. V gave up 2 bases and J gave up 6 bases, with 13 bases separating them. Germline V lookup: CDR1 MNHEY, CDR2 SVGAGI. The CDR3 loop reads CASSYQRGADGYTF. CDR3 DNA sequence: TGTGCCAGCAGTTACCAGCGGGGCGCCGATGGCTACACCTTC.

This clonotype was detected ten times or more. The chain uses TRBV7-8 and TRBJ1-5; D perhaps matches TRBD1 (6 bases). The CDR3 length is 14 residues. Trimming left V 3 bases short and J 4 bases short, with 10 bases between. From germline, CDR1 is SGHVS and CDR2 FQNEAQ. The CDR3 nucleotides read TGTGCCAGCAGCTTCACAGGGTTAAATCAGCCCCAGCATTTT. Amino acids: CASSFTGLNQPQHF.

This sequence joins TRBV14 and TRBJ1-1, with no clear D. The length of the CDR3 is 20 residues. The V gene's germline CDR1 is SGHDN and CDR2 FVKESK. V gave up 0 bases and J gave up 5 bases, with 28 bases separating them. CDR3 coding DNA: TGTGCCAGCAGCCAAGATCGGGGAGTTATTAGTTACCCTATCGAAACTGAAGCTTTCTTT. Translating it yields CASSQDRGVISYPIETEAFF.

The DNA of the CDR3 is TGTGCCAGCAGCTGGACAGGGCGAACCAATGAGCAGTTCTTC. This encodes CASSWTGRTNEQFF. The chain has TRBV5-6 and TRBJ2-1, with TRBD1 matching 8 bases. V lost 3 bases to trimming and J lost 6 bases; unmatched junction nucleotides: 5. This CDR3 spans 14 amino acids. Looked up from germline, CDR1 is SGHDT and CDR2 is YYEEEE.

The chain links TRBV6-2 or TRBV6-3 to TRBJ1-1; no firm D call. The CDR3 length is 15 residues. Looked up from germline, CDR1 is MNHEY and CDR2 is SVGEGT. V lost 5 bases and J 1 base, leaving 14 bases between the germline ends. CDR3 sequence (DNA): TGTGCCAGCAGTCACCATGGTGGGTGGAACACTGAAGCTTTCTTT. Its translation is CASSHHGGWNTEAFF.

V usage is TRBV19 and J usage is TRBJ1-5; 7 nucleotides agree with TRBD1. V gave up 6 bases and J gave up 2 bases; unmatched junction bases: 13. The CDR3 is made up of 17 amino acids. Germline V lookup: CDR1 LNHDA, CDR2 SQIVND (reference sequence). This CDR3 reads CASSHPPPQGRNQPQHF. The CDR3, as DNA: TGTGCCAGTAGCCATCCTCCCCCACAGGGGCGCAATCAGCCCCAGCATTTT.

This clonotype was picked up a small number of times. The rearrangement joins TRBV12-3 or TRBV12-4 to TRBJ1-3; 10 bases fit TRBD1. The junction had 7 bases not matched to a gene; V was cut back by 4 bases and J by 4 bases. There are 16 residues in the CDR3. This CDR3 is CASSSTGGARGNTIYF. The CDR3, as DNA: TGTGCCAGCAGTTCGACAGGGGGCGCGAGAGGAAACACCATATATTTT.

The rearrangement uses TRBV7-8 and TRBJ1-1, with a weak D call TRBD1 (6 bases). The CDR3 is made up of 14 amino acids. V lost 7 bases to trimming and J lost 0 bases, with 12 bases between them. The germline CDR1 and CDR2 sequences are SGHVS and FQNEAQ. CDR3 DNA sequence: TGTGCCAGCACTCAAGACAGGTTGAACACTGAAGCTTTCTTT. It encodes CASTQDRLNTEAFF.

A few counts support this clonotype. The chain is built from TRBV28 and TRBJ2-1, with 13 bases matching TRBD2. The germline V gene encodes CDR1 MDHEN and CDR2 SYDVKM. V trimming: 4 bases; J trimming: 10 bases; junction bases outside the gene matches: 4. The CDR3 runs 14 residues. CDR3 in amino acids: CASSWTSGGWEQFF. The CDR3 nucleotides are TGTGCCAGCAGTTGGACTAGCGGGGGATGGGAGCAGTTCTTC.

The V gene is TRBV6-2 or TRBV6-3, the J gene TRBJ2-7, with 9 positions matching TRBD1. V lost 4 bases, J lost 4 bases, and 5 bases stayed unmatched. Germline-derived CDR1 and CDR2 are MNHEY and SVGEGT. This CDR3 has 14 amino acids. The DNA of the CDR3 is TGTGCCAGCAGTTCACCGACAGGGGGGTACGAGCAGTACTTC. Translating gives CASSSPTGGYEQYF.

This clonotype was picked up a small number of times. The genes are TRBV10-3 and TRBJ2-3, with 7 bases identical to TRBD2. With 4 bases clipped from V and 5 bases from J, the junction kept 6 bases outside the gene matches. From germline, CDR1 is ENHRY and CDR2 SYGVKD. CDR3 length: 14 amino acids. CDR3 in amino acids: CAISGGPGGDTQYF. CDR3 sequence (DNA): TGTGCCATCAGTGGGGGACCGGGAGGAGATACGCAGTATTTT.

The V and J genes are TRBV7-9 and TRBJ2-3; 9 bases are shared with TRBD2. The germline CDR1 and CDR2 sequences are SEHNR and FQNEAQ (reference sequence). There are 19 residues in the CDR3. Trimming at V came to 1 base and at J to 4 bases, leaving 15 bases not matched to a gene. This CDR3 is CASSLDLAGTLLAADTQYF. In DNA, the CDR3 is TGTGCCAGCAGCTTAGACCTAGCGGGGACTCTATTGGCGGCAGATACGCAGTATTTT.

The chain links TRBV27 to TRBJ1-5, with no clear D. The CDR3 consists of 13 residues. V was cut by 6 bases and J by 5 bases, with 11 bases left in between. Germline CDR1 MNHEY, CDR2 SMNVEV (reference sequence). The CDR3 is CASRSGSHQPQHF. In DNA form, the CDR3 reads TGTGCCAGCAGGTCCGGGTCCCATCAGCCCCAGCATTTT.

The V and J genes are TRBV12-3 or TRBV12-4 and TRBJ2-2; tentative D call: TRBD1 (6 bases). CDR3 size: 16 residues. The V gene lost 3 bases and the J gene lost 1 base, with 12 bases spanning the gap. The CDR3: CASSLVGQWNTGELFF. The CDR3 DNA sequence: TGTGCCAGCAGTTTGGTTGGACAGTGGAACACCGGGGAGCTGTTTTTT.

This sequence joins TRBV5-6 and TRBJ1-6; D is undetermined. V dropped 0 bases and J dropped 7 bases, with 11 bases sitting between them. The CDR3 has 15 amino acids. Looked up from germline, CDR1 is SGHDT and CDR2 is YYEEEE. CDR3 residues: CASSLGFLQNSPLHF. CDR3 DNA sequence: TGTGCCAGCAGCTTGGGGTTTTTACAGAATTCACCCCTCCACTTT.

This chain uses TRBV4-3 with TRBJ2-3; tentatively, D is TRBD1 (6 bases). Germline V gene data show CDR1 as LGHNA and CDR2 as YSLEER. The CDR3 extends over 17 amino acids. The V end was cut by 1 base, the J end by 5 bases, with 19 bases between. The CDR3, as DNA: TGCGCCAGCAGCCAAGCGCACCCGACAGGCCTGGTAGATACGCAGTATTTT. Its protein product is CASSQAHPTGLVDTQYF.

This clonotype was seen at least ten times. The genes are TRBV6-1 and TRBJ1-1, with D hard to call. CDR3 size: 11 residues. Germline V gene sequence: CDR1 MNHNS, CDR2 SASEGT. The V end lost 5 bases, the J end lost 11 bases, and 12 bases lay between the germline ends. The CDR3 reads CASSWLRAAFF. CDR3 sequence (DNA): TGTGCCAGCAGTTGGTTAAGGGCGGCTTTCTTT.

This chain links TRBV19 with TRBJ1-6; tentatively, D is TRBD1 (5 bases). V gave up 2 bases and J gave up 9 bases, with 14 bases separating them. This CDR3 is 15 amino acids long. In germline, CDR1 is LNHDA, CDR2 SQIVND (reference sequence). The CDR3 region has the DNA TGTGCCAGTAGTATATTCCGTGACAGCGGTTCACCCCTCCACTTT. It yields the protein CASSIFRDSGSPLHF.

The chain carries TRBV15 and TRBJ1-2; 7 nucleotides match TRBD1. CDR3 length: 14 amino acids. Germline V CDR1 and CDR2: LNHNV, YYDKDF (reference sequence). J was trimmed by 8 bases and V by 0 bases; bases with no gene match: 6. The CDR3 spells CATSRDRDSFGYTF. DNA for the CDR3: TGTGCCACCAGCAGAGATCGGGACAGTTTCGGCTACACCTTC.

J is TRBJ1-2 and V is TRBV4-1, with a tentative D call TRBD1 (5 bases). The CDR3 sequence is 13 residues long. V lost 4 bases and J lost 6, with 12 bases in between. Germline V CDR1 and CDR2: MGHRA, YSYEKL. DNA for the CDR3: TGCGCCAGCAGCCCGGCGCGGGGGGATGGCTACACCTTC. Translation: CASSPARGDGYTF.

The chain has TRBV29-1 and TRBJ2-1; a weak D match, TRBD2 (7 bases). This CDR3 spans 15 amino acids. Germline loops: CDR1 SQVTM, CDR2 ANQGSEA. V was clipped by 3 bases and J by 0 bases, with 12 bases between them. For the CDR3, the DNA is TGCAGCGTTGACCGGGGGGCGAGCTCCTACAATGAGCAGTTCTTC. This translates into CSVDRGASSYNEQFF.

This chain joins TRBV4-3 and TRBJ2-1; 10 bases map to TRBD1. Germline V gene data show CDR1 as LGHNA and CDR2 as YSLEER. The CDR3 runs to 15 residues. With V trimmed by 4 bases and J by 6 bases, 6 bases remained unmatched. CDR3 nucleotide sequence: TGCGCCAGCAGCCTTGAGGACAGGGGGGGCAATGAGCAGTTCTTC. It specifies CASSLEDRGGNEQFF.

The chain joins TRBV24-1 to TRBJ1-4; D might be TRBD1 (6 bases). The CDR3 has 13 residues. Germline V gene data show CDR1 as KGHDR and CDR2 as SFDVKD. V was pared by 3 bases and J by 13 bases, with 14 bases between. The CDR3 DNA sequence: TGTGCCACCAGTGATCGTAAGACAGGAAGACTGTTTTTT. It encodes CATSDRKTGRLFF.